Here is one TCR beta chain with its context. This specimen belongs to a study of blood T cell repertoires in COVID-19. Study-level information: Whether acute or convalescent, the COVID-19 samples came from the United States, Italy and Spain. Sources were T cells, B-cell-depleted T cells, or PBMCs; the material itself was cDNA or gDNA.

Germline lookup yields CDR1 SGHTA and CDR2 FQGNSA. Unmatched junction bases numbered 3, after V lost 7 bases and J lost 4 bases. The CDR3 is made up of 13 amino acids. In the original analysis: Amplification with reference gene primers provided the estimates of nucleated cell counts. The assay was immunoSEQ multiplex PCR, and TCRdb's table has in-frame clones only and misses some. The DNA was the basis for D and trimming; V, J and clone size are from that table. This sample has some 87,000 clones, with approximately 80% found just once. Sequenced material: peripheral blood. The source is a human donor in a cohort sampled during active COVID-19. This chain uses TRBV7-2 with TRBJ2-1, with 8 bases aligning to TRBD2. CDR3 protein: CASTTSVYNEQFF. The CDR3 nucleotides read TGTGCCAGCACGACTAGCGTATACAATGAGCAGTTCTTC.